This TCR beta chain was sequenced for a study of healthy donors' naive CD4 and CD8 T cells. Across the study: All functional IMGT TCR alpha variants were covered by new primers. General study points: Most V and J genes were reportedly biased between naive CD4+ and CD8+ cells.

As to this clonotype: Antigen specificity is unknown.

CD4+CD8-CD45RO-CD45RA+ cells were naive CD4+; CD8+CD4-CD45RA+CD27bright cells were naive CD8+. Germline V gene lookup returns CDR1 KGHSH and CDR2 LQKENI. Trimming pared 0 bases from V and 0 bases from J, leaving 9 bases between. The CDR3 is 15 amino acids. TCR libraries were built from 450 to 650 ng of total RNA by linear amplification. Each CDR3 protein gets one entry after TCRdb re-called the reads with MiXCR. The table records about 200,000 distinct CDR3 sequences, about 76% of them present only once. Sequencing was carried out using naive CD4+ and CD8+ T cells sorted from blood, pooled from several donors. The V gene is TRBV18, the J gene TRBJ2-7; unclear D gene. The TCR was taken from a pool of human donors in good health; the sample pools cells from several healthy donors. CDR3 loop: CASSPPASYSYEQYF. CDR3 sequence (DNA): TGTGCCAGCTCACCACCGGCGTCCTACTCCTACGAGCAGTACTTC. The full variable domain, in which reference TRBV18 and TRBJ2-7 provide the parts outside the CDR3, is NAGVMQNPRHLVRRRGQEARLRCSPMKGHSHVYWYRQLPEEGLKFMVYLQKENIIDESGMPKERFSAEFPKEGPSILRIQQVVRGDSAAYFCASSPPASYSYEQYFGPGTRLTVT.